This T cell receptor (beta chain) comes out of a study of T cells after yellow fever vaccination. CDR3 length equals 15 residues. V shed 3 bases and J shed 5 bases, with 16 bases lying between them. From germline, CDR1 is SGHTA and CDR2 FQGNSA. Notes on the study in general: Post-booster repertoires contained most primary-vaccination clones again (96% CD4, around 88% CD8).

Details on this clonotype: Its antigen remains unidentified.

TCRdb called the 5' RACE reads again in MiXCR, with one record for every CDR3 protein. The table includes about 320,000 distinct CDR3 sequences, about 10% detected once. The receptor was isolated from a man between 18 and 35 years old who received the YFV17D yellow fever vaccine. This chain joins TRBV7-2 and TRBJ2-5; D is perhaps TRBD2 (5 bases). The starting material was CD4+ T cells sorted from PBMCs, obtained 45 days after the yellow fever booster vaccination. The CDR3 DNA follows: TGTGCCAGCAGCTTCCGGGCAACGGAGGCTGAGACCCAGTACTTC. This codes for CASSFRATEAETQYF.